Described below is a single T cell receptor (beta chain) sequence and its context. Its antigen specificity is not known. No per-base quality is available; no much larger clone lies one base away. The donors were healthy, HIV-negative adults who had no recently reported acute infections or vaccinations. Every donor was a Caucasian adult residing in Nashville, Tennessee, USA. CD4+ T cells were enriched by magnetic negative selection; naive cells were then positively selected on CD45RA, and the negative fraction formed the memory subset. Blood was collected by leukapheresis, and PBMCs were isolated by Ficoll-Histopaque density gradient centrifugation and then cryopreserved in liquid nitrogen vapor phase. Analytical flow cytometry was used to check the purity and quantity of each magnetically sorted T cell population. Each sorted fraction had its genomic DNA isolated and then quantified by UV absorbance on a Nanodrop 2000c.

The CDR3 goes from the cysteine to the phenylalanine over 15 residues. Only the CDR3 region is kept as DNA, spanning 45 bases read in frame from base 1. In the germline V gene, CDR1 corresponds to SGHRS and CDR2 to YFSETQ. V lost 1 base and J lost 1 base, and the count of bases not matched to a germline gene is 2. The sample is drawn from a study of shared clonotypes between healthy human individuals (dated by TCRdb to 2019 to 2021). As for the study more broadly: The cohort included three men and a couple of women between 18 and 49 years of age. Per donor, three plates each were used for CD4 naive and CD4 memory, two for CD8 naive, and one for CD8 memory. The study deeply sequenced blood TCR repertoires of five healthy adults to estimate repertoire size and the extent of clonotype sharing between individuals. To increase sequencing depth and limit assay-specific biases, different laboratories used diverse techniques to prepare libraries and sequence TCR repertoires. Leukapheresis yielded between about 0.85 and 10 billion PBMCs per donor.

Using the deep immunoSEQ assay, multiplex PCR amplified TCR CDR3 regions from genomic DNA. Extracted genomic DNA from each cell subset was distributed evenly across all wells of several immunoSEQ 96-well plates, and each plate was treated as a replicate. For sorted subsets, each replicate PCR was loaded with 200 ng genomic DNA, equivalent to about 30,000 T cell genomes. Purified libraries were quantified with a Qubit 3.0 fluorometer, sized on a Bioanalyzer 2100, and re-quantified with the KAPA Library Quantification kit. A separate single-read 150-cycle Illumina NextSeq 550 flow cell was used to sequence each immunoSEQ 96-well plate. Regarding the original processing steps: Because only junctional sequences without quality scores were contained in the immunoSEQ output, filtering matching that applied to full-length reads could not be performed. Sequences were annotated with PyIR, a Python wrapper for IgBLAST v1.9, and V/J genes and CDR3 were assigned using IMGT germline references. Reads were filtered out if the reads had weak V/J assignments (E-value above 1e-6), no CDR3, stop codons, out-of-frame junctions, or ambiguous translated residues. V3J clonotypes were defined as sequences sharing an identical inferred V gene, J gene, and CDR3 amino acid sequence. Percentage overlap between repertoires was calculated by dividing the number of shared unique clonotypes by the size of the smaller repertoire. Repertoire richness was assessed with RTK rarefaction, the Chao1 estimator, and Recon v2.1 estimates of unobserved clonotypes. For all TCRbeta clonotypes obtained by the gDNA method from four donors, generation probabilities were computed with OLGA. TCRdb mirrors the immuneACCESS table, restricted to in-frame sequences. Some clones are absent from its copies; in checked studies, under half trace to an unresolved V gene, and the reason for the others is unknown. V and J calls and clone size follow that table, whereas D and trimming were derived from the DNA. The sample table shows a few million clones, and 90% to 95% are seen once. More than 0.12% of the sample comes from the top ten.

Results and caveats for the whole study, not just this receptor: Incomplete sequencing was indicated by rarefaction of sorted-subset datasets, despite the large sequencing depth. Sampling was restricted to blood, and TCR repertoires in tissues likely differ from the TCR repertoires found in blood. The small number of donors limited the genetic and exposure-history diversity represented. Based on pairwise subsampling, the degree of clonotype sharing among donors was expected to be affected by sequencing depth. Naive subsets generally had larger estimated clonotype richness than memory subsets did. Compared with non-shared clonotypes, the clonotypes found in all four sorted-subset donors had higher generation probabilities. Across a handful of donors, roughly 5.1% of naive CD4, approximately 3.6% of naive CD8, approximately 2.5% of memory CD4, and approximately 0.4% of memory CD8 clonotypes were shared.

The clonotype comes from a man younger than 30 in good health. The sample taken for sequencing was naive CD4+ T cells sorted from blood. Explained via the paper, the cell subset or site label denotes: CD45RA+ positively selected. The chain couples TRBV5-1 to TRBJ2-3; TRBD2 agrees with 8 junctional bases. The CDR3 in this case is CASSLSGSRTDTQYF. The nucleotide sequence is TGCGCCAGCAGCTTGAGCGGGAGCCGCACAGATACGCAGTATTTT.